One and the same sample provided the 30 T cell receptor beta chains below, sequenced in a study of blood T cell repertoires in COVID-19 (dated by TCRdb to about 2020). The protocol used for the library was the immunoSEQ multiplex PCR assay. The clones in this table, taken by TCRdb from immuneACCESS, are in-frame only. Not every clone is retained; where verified, under half of the shortfall comes from an unresolved V gene, and the cause of the rest is unknown. This sample has 130,000 to 150,000 clones in its table, and roughly 80% of those were observed once. The biggest ten clones account for 35% to 40% of the sample. Material: peripheral blood. These receptors originate from a human donor in a cohort sampled during active COVID-19.

The genes are TRBV4-3 and TRBJ1-2, with a weak D call TRBD1 (5 bases). This CDR3 spans 18 amino acids. V lost 0 bases, J lost 4 bases, and 21 bases lay in between. Germline V gives CDR1 LGHNA, CDR2 YSLEER. The CDR3 DNA is TGCGCCAGCAGCCAAGATAGGGGAGGCTCTGGAATCTCCTATGGCTACACCTTC. Protein product: CASSQDRGGSGISYGYTF.

This chain connects TRBV3-1 (or the pseudogene TRBV3-2) to TRBJ2-1; 14 nucleotides agree with TRBD2. Germline V gene lookup returns CDR1 LGHDT and CDR2 YNNKEL (reference sequence). V shed 4 bases and J 9 bases; nucleotides not matched to a gene: 5. The CDR3 sequence is 15 residues long. The CDR3 sequence is CASSPTSGGAVEQFF. CDR3 bases: TGTGCCAGCAGCCCGACTAGCGGGGGGGCGGTTGAGCAGTTCTTC.

V and J are TRBV7-3 and TRBJ2-7; TRBD1 aligns across 9 bases. Trimming at V came to 2 bases and at J to 5 bases, leaving 4 bases not matched to a gene. This CDR3 is built from 14 residues. Per germline, CDR1 SGHTA and CDR2 FQGTGA. CDR3 bases: TGTGCCAGCAGCTTACGGGACAGGGCAGACGAGCAGTACTTC. Its translation is CASSLRDRADEQYF.

The chain combines TRBV2 with TRBJ2-3; 10 bases are a match to TRBD2. Germline-derived CDR1 and CDR2 are SNHLY and FYNNEI. The CDR3 length is 17 residues. V trimming: 6 bases; J trimming: 4 bases; junction bases outside the gene matches: 13. The DNA for the CDR3 is TGTGCCAGCAGGAATCCTAGCGGGGGAGGCGGGGCAGATACGCAGTATTTT. Residues: CASRNPSGGGGADTQYF. Full variable domain (rest looked up from reference TRBV2 and TRBJ2-3): EPEVTQTPSHQVTQMGQEVILRCVPISNHLYFYWYRQILGQKVEFLVSFYNNEISEKSEIFDDQFSVERPDGSNFTLKIRSTKLEDSAMYFCASRNPSGGGGADTQYFGPGTRLTVL.

The chain carries TRBV7-8 and TRBJ2-1, with 7 positions matching TRBD2. Germline CDR1 SGHVS, CDR2 FQNEAQ. The CDR3 totals 17 residues. J lost 3 bases, V lost 4 bases, and 12 bases had no gene match. CDR3 sequence: CASSSSRMGLNYNEQFF. Written as DNA, the CDR3 is TGTGCCAGCAGCTCAAGCCGGATGGGACTAAACTACAATGAGCAGTTCTTC.

In the case of this clone: One end of the junction does not line up with germline, which may come from a read error. The chain employs TRBV7-8 and TRBJ1-4, with D uncertain. The CDR3 is 15 amino acids. Per the germline V gene, CDR1 is SGHVS and CDR2 is FQNEAQ. The CDR3 sequence is CASSPGQFSNENLFF. The CDR3 DNA sequence: TGTGCCAGCAGCCCTGGGCAGTTCAGTAATGAAAACCTGTTTTTT.

The genes are TRBV5-1 and TRBJ1-2; 7 bases align to TRBD1. Germline V gives CDR1 SGHRS, CDR2 YFSETQ. With 5 bases clipped from V and 5 bases from J, the junction kept 9 bases outside the gene matches. The CDR3 covers 14 residues. CDR3 DNA sequence: TGCGCCAGCAGTCCTGGGGGGACAGATTATGGCTACACCTTC. Protein product: CASSPGGTDYGYTF.

This clone was recorded once. The CDR3 sequence is CAITKGTSGDPSTDTQYF. The CDR3 region has the DNA TGTGCCATCACCAAGGGGACTAGCGGGGACCCTAGCACAGATACGCAGTATTTT. The rearrangement uses TRBV10-3 and TRBJ2-3, with TRBD2 matching 13 bases. The CDR3 extends over 18 amino acids. V gave up 7 bases and J gave up 0 bases; unmatched junction bases: 10. Germline-derived CDR1 and CDR2 are ENHRY and SYGVKD.

The rearrangement joins TRBV28 to TRBJ2-4; the D gene is possibly TRBD2 (5 bases). Trimming cost V 7 bases and J 1 base, with 11 bases left between them. Germline CDR1 and CDR2: MDHEN and SYDVKM. The CDR3 sequence is 14 residues long. CDR3 DNA sequence: TGTGCCAGCACCGAGGGCGGGGCCAAAAACATTCAGTACTTC. Its translation: CASTEGGAKNIQYF.

This sequence joins TRBV5-1 and TRBJ1-1; perhaps TRBD1 as D (6 bases). The CDR3 consists of 13 residues. Germline CDR1 and CDR2: SGHRS and YFSETQ. Deletions cut 5 bases from V and 4 bases from J, with 12 bases between. The CDR3 DNA is TGCGCCAGCAGTCTTACAGGGTTCACTGAAGCTTTCTTT. This encodes CASSLTGFTEAFF.

V and J are TRBV7-2 and TRBJ2-7; D not certain. Germline V gene lookup returns CDR1 SGHTA and CDR2 FQGNSA. Trimming cost V 1 base and J 11 bases, with 12 bases left between them. This CDR3 has 12 amino acids. The CDR3: CASSLGGEIKYF. The CDR3 DNA reads as TGTGCCAGCAGCTTAGGCGGCGAGATCAAGTACTTC.

The chain carries TRBV18 and TRBJ1-1; D not certain. The CDR3 has 14 residues. Germline V CDR1 and CDR2: KGHSH, LQKENI. Trimming took off 3 bases at V and 1 base at J, with 9 bases between the two ends. DNA for the CDR3: TGTGCCAGCTCACCGTCGAGAGGGAACACTGAAGCTTTCTTT. It is translated as CASSPSRGNTEAFF.

The rearrangement joins TRBV7-2 to TRBJ1-4, with a possible D match to TRBD1 (5 bases). Germline CDR1 SGHTA, CDR2 FQGNSA. CDR3 length: 14 amino acids. The germline V and J ends were trimmed by 5 bases and 8 bases, with 15 bases remaining between them. The CDR3 region is CASSQSRVGEKLFF. The CDR3, as DNA: TGTGCCAGCAGCCAAAGCAGGGTAGGAGAAAAACTGTTTTTT.

The CDR3 DNA reads as TGTGCCACCAGCAGAGATCTTGATCAGCCCCAGCATTTT. This translates into CATSRDLDQPQHF. The genes are TRBV15 and TRBJ1-5; D remains ambiguous. Germline lookup yields CDR1 LNHNV and CDR2 YYDKDF (reference sequence). Trimming took off 0 bases at V and 5 bases at J, with 5 bases between the two ends. The CDR3 spans 13 residues.

The V and J genes are TRBV5-1 and TRBJ2-5, with D unclear. Trimming took 0 bases from V and 4 from J, leaving 7 bases between them. Looked up from germline, CDR1 is SGHRS and CDR2 is YFSETQ. The CDR3 has 13 amino acids. CDR3 sequence: CASSLGYIETQYF. The CDR3 region has the DNA TGCGCCAGCAGCTTGGGGTACATAGAGACCCAGTACTTC.

The chain recombines TRBV29-1 with TRBJ2-3; 16 bases fit TRBD2. The CDR3 is made up of 19 amino acids. J lost 2 bases, V lost 6 bases, and 14 bases had no gene match. Looked up from germline, CDR1 is SQVTM and CDR2 is ANQGSEA. CDR3 protein: CSVQPGTSGGAYSTDTQYF. The CDR3 nucleotides are TGCAGCGTCCAGCCCGGGACTAGCGGGGGGGCCTATTCCACAGATACGCAGTATTTT.

V gene TRBV30 combines with J gene TRBJ2-1, with 7 bases lining up with TRBD2. Looked up from germline, CDR1 is GTSNPN and CDR2 is SVGIG (reference sequence). Germline trimming cut 3 bases from V and 7 bases from J; bases unmatched to any gene: 15. The CDR3 loop spans 16 amino acids. CDR3 nucleotide sequence: TGTGCCTGGAGCGCCTTTGGGGGGGGAGGTTGGAATGAGCAGTTCTTC. It translates to CAWSAFGGGGWNEQFF.

This clone was seen a single time. The chain combines TRBV6-5 with TRBJ1-1; D possibly corresponds to TRBD1 (5 bases). Germline V gene data show CDR1 as MNHEY and CDR2 as SVGAGI. V lost 2 bases, J lost 7 bases, and 11 bases lay in between. The CDR3 contains 13 residues. The CDR3 DNA is TGTGCCAGCAGTTACGGGGGGACTATTGAAGCTTTCTTT. This gives the protein CASSYGGTIEAFF.

The gene calls are TRBV18 and TRBJ1-1; 7 bases align to TRBD1. This CDR3 has 15 amino acids. CDR1 is KGHSH, CDR2 LQKENI, per germline. With 3 bases clipped from V and 0 bases from J, the junction kept 4 bases outside the gene matches. The CDR3 region is CASSPLTGMNTEAFF. In DNA, the CDR3 is TGTGCCAGCTCACCCCTGACAGGGATGAACACTGAAGCTTTCTTT.

V gene TRBV6-5 combines with J gene TRBJ2-5; a possible D gene is TRBD2 (6 bases). Germline values: CDR1 MNHEY, CDR2 SVGAGI. V gave up 2 bases and J gave up 5 bases, with 6 bases separating them. The CDR3 length is 12 residues. DNA of the CDR3: TGTGCCAGCAGTTACGGGGGGGAGACCCAGTACTTC. It specifies CASSYGGETQYF.

This chain uses TRBV28 with TRBJ1-1; D unresolved. The CDR3 is made up of 14 amino acids. Looked up from germline, CDR1 is MDHEN and CDR2 is SYDVKM. V was pared by 3 bases and J by 4 bases, with 12 bases between. The CDR3 region has the DNA TGTGCCAGCAGTTTCTCTTACTTAACCACTGAAGCTTTCTTT. It translates to CASSFSYLTTEAFF.

The chain links TRBV6-5 to TRBJ2-7, with 11 nucleotides matching TRBD1. With V trimmed by 4 bases and J by 4 bases, 9 bases remained unmatched. The germline gives CDR1 MNHEY, CDR2 SVGAGI. This CDR3 comprises 16 residues. Here the CDR3 DNA reads TGTGCCAGCAGTTCCCCGGCGGGACAGGGGGTGTACGAGCAGTACTTC. This sequence encodes CASSSPAGQGVYEQYF.

This sequence joins TRBV19 and TRBJ1-5; D might be TRBD1 (6 bases). V lost 6 bases, J lost 6 bases, and 15 bases lay in between. From germline, CDR1 is LNHDA and CDR2 SQIVND (reference sequence). The CDR3 consists of 14 residues. CDR3 DNA: TGTGCCAGTAGCCATTCAGGGGTAGGTCAGCCCCAGCATTTT. Residues: CASSHSGVGQPQHF. Full variable domain (rest looked up from reference TRBV19 and TRBJ1-5): DGGITQSPKYLFRKEGQNVTLSCEQNLNHDAMYWYRQDPGQGLRLIYYSQIVNDFQKGDIAEGYSVSREKKESFPLTVTSAQKNPTAFYLCASSHSGVGQPQHFGDGTRLSIL.

V and J are TRBV4-2 and TRBJ2-3, with D possibly TRBD2 on 7 matching bases. The CDR3 is 15 amino acids. Germline CDR1 LGHNA, CDR2 YNFKEQ. V was trimmed by 0 bases and J by 7 bases, leaving 14 bases between them. CDR3 sequence (DNA): TGTGCCAGCAGCCAAGATTCCGGGGGGCCCAATACGCAGTATTTT. Translated: CASSQDSGGPNTQYF.

The chain links TRBV3-1 (or the pseudogene TRBV3-2) to TRBJ2-7; D might be TRBD1 (6 bases). The CDR3 totals 14 residues. The V gene's germline CDR1 is LGHDT and CDR2 YNNKEL (reference sequence). V gave up 2 bases and J gave up 3 bases, with 11 bases separating them. The CDR3 sequence is CASSQFEGVYEQYF. CDR3 sequence (DNA): TGTGCCAGCAGCCAATTCGAGGGGGTCTACGAGCAGTACTTC.

The chain recombines TRBV18 with TRBJ2-3, with 10 bases aligning to TRBD1. The CDR3 is made up of 16 amino acids. Germline V gives CDR1 KGHSH, CDR2 LQKENI. The junction had 7 bases not matched to a gene; V was cut back by 1 base and J by 6 bases. The CDR3 loop reads CASSPRGTGADDTQYF. The CDR3 bases are TGTGCCAGCTCACCACGGGGGACAGGGGCCGACGATACGCAGTATTTT. Full variable domain (missing parts from reference TRBV18 and TRBJ2-3): NAGVMQNPRHLVRRRGQEARLRCSPMKGHSHVYWYRQLPEEGLKFMVYLQKENIIDESGMPKERFSAEFPKEGPSILRIQQVVRGDSAAYFCASSPRGTGADDTQYFGPGTRLTVL.

The V call is TRBV11-2, the J call TRBJ1-6; no clear D gene. The V and J ends lost 7 bases and 0 bases respectively, with 16 bases between them. This CDR3 has 17 residues. Germline CDR1 SGHAT, CDR2 FQNNGV. The CDR3 is CASKNSQGSSYNSPLHF. The CDR3, as DNA: TGTGCCAGCAAGAATTCCCAAGGGAGCTCCTATAATTCACCCCTCCACTTT.

The chain carries TRBV3-1 (or the pseudogene TRBV3-2) and TRBJ2-5; the match to TRBD2 covers 15 bases. Germline V gives CDR1 LGHDT, CDR2 YNNKEL (reference sequence). The CDR3 has 17 amino acids. The V gene end was trimmed by 4 bases and the J gene end by 2 bases; junction bases not matched to a gene: 5. The CDR3 loop is CASSPGLAGGGQETQYF. CDR3 coding DNA: TGTGCCAGCAGCCCGGGACTAGCGGGGGGCGGTCAAGAGACCCAGTACTTC.

The V gene is TRBV27, the J gene TRBJ2-1, with TRBD2 matching over 14 bases. CDR1 and CDR2 from the germline V gene are MNHEY and SMNVEV (reference sequence). The CDR3 extends over 15 amino acids. Trimming at V came to 2 bases and at J to 9 bases, leaving 3 bases not matched to a gene. CDR3 sequence (DNA): TGTGCCAGCAGTTTAGGACTAGCGGGGGGCGGTGAGCAGTTCTTC. Protein product: CASSLGLAGGGEQFF.

The chain links TRBV7-9 to TRBJ1-3; unclear D gene. Germline lookup yields CDR1 SEHNR and CDR2 FQNEAQ (reference sequence). Trimming removed 5 bases from V and 1 base from J, with 6 bases in between. CDR3 length equals 13 residues. The CDR3 nucleotides read TGTGCCAGCAGCCCCCTATCTGGAAACACCATATATTTT. It is translated as CASSPLSGNTIYF.